Below, 27 T cell receptor beta chains from the same sample are listed, as sequenced in a study of blood T cells in healthy people across ages. Alongside a J-beta primer mix, a sample-barcoded 5' primer served in a second PCR lasting 7 to 11 cycles. TCRdb ran MiXCR on the 5' RACE reads and lists one entry per CDR3 protein. The data show 950,000 to 1,200,000 distinct CDR3 sequences, with 35% to 40% seen just once and around 13% held by the top ten. The specimen was blood. These receptors were obtained from a man aged 18 to 35 in good health.

The sample holds a few counts of this clonotype. The chain's CDR3 is CSASGLAGASTDTQYF. CDR3 sequence (DNA): TGCAGTGCTAGCGGACTAGCGGGGGCTAGCACAGATACGCAGTATTTT. The chain joins TRBV20-1 to TRBJ2-3; 13 nucleotides agree with TRBD2. This CDR3 has 16 residues. Germline CDR1 is DFQATT and CDR2 is SNEGSKA (reference sequence). The J segment lost 0 bases and the V segment lost 3 bases, leaving 3 bases of the junction unmatched.

A remark on this clonotype: This may be a read error, as it is one base from a much larger clone. The chain couples TRBV4-3 to TRBJ2-5; D gene ambiguous. The CDR3 has 13 residues. CDR1 is LGHNA, CDR2 YSLEER, per germline. V was shortened by 2 bases and J by 5 bases, with 9 bases between the two germline ends. The CDR3 nucleotides read TGCGCCAGCAGCCAAAAATACCGGGAGACCCAGTACTTC. Protein: CASSQKYRETQYF.

CDR3 DNA: TGTGCCAGCTCACAAACGACAGCCGCTGAGAATGAAAAACTGTTTTTT. Translation: CASSQTTAAENEKLFF. J is TRBJ1-4 and V is TRBV18; D might be TRBD1 (5 bases). Trimming shortened V by 4 bases and J by 5 bases, and 17 bases separated the two germline ends. Germline V gene lookup returns CDR1 KGHSH and CDR2 LQKENI. The CDR3 covers 16 residues.

The genes are TRBV27 and TRBJ2-3; D is possibly TRBD2 (5 bases). This CDR3 is built from 14 residues. Trimming took off 7 bases at V and 0 bases at J, with 11 bases between the two ends. Germline V gives CDR1 MNHEY, CDR2 SMNVEV (reference sequence). This chain's CDR3 is CASISSLSTDTQYF. DNA of the CDR3: TGTGCCAGCATTTCTAGCCTTAGCACAGATACGCAGTATTTT.

This chain uses TRBV12-5 with TRBJ2-1, with 9 positions matching TRBD1. The CDR3 sequence is 14 residues long. CDR1 and CDR2 from the germline V gene are LGHNT and FRNRAP. Trimming cost V 6 bases and J 6 bases; bases outside gene matches: 6. The CDR3 loop reads CASGGQGRGNEQFF. Here the CDR3 DNA reads TGTGCTAGTGGGGGACAGGGTCGAGGCAATGAGCAGTTCTTC.

The chain's CDR3 is CSASKGDNEQFF. The DNA for the CDR3 is TGCAGTGCTAGCAAGGGTGACAATGAGCAGTTCTTC. The genes are TRBV20-1 and TRBJ2-1; D unclear. There are 12 residues in the CDR3. Germline values: CDR1 DFQATT, CDR2 SNEGSKA (reference sequence). V was trimmed by 3 bases and J by 5 bases, leaving 8 bases between them.

The CDR3 loop is CASSAQFCNQPQHF. The DNA for the CDR3 is TGTGCCAGCAGTGCGCAGTTCTGCAATCAGCCCCAGCATTTT. The chain employs TRBV2 and TRBJ1-5; D is ambiguous. The V gene lost 4 bases and the J gene lost 2 bases, with 9 bases spanning the gap. The CDR3 runs 14 residues. CDR1 is SNHLY, CDR2 FYNNEI, per germline. The full variable domain, its missing parts supplied by reference TRBV2 and TRBJ1-5, is EPEVTQTPSHQVTQMGQEVILRCVPISNHLYFYWYRQILGQKVEFLVSFYNNEISEKSEIFDDQFSVERPDGSNFTLKIRSTKLEDSAMYFCASSAQFCNQPQHFGDGTRLSIL.

This chain uses TRBV6-2 or TRBV6-3 with TRBJ1-4, with D unclear. CDR3 length: 14 residues. V gave up 2 bases and J gave up 7 bases, with 11 bases separating them. The germline V gene encodes CDR1 MNHEY and CDR2 SVGEGT. DNA of the CDR3: TGTGCCAGCAGTTACGGCGGTGGGAGTGAAAAACTGTTTTTT. Protein product: CASSYGGGSEKLFF.

The chain uses TRBV12-3 or TRBV12-4 and TRBJ1-2; the D is unclear. The CDR3 has 12 residues. V lost 7 bases to trimming and J lost 3 bases, with 9 bases between them. CDR3 amino acids: CASTEDDYGYTF. DNA of the CDR3: TGTGCCAGCACCGAAGACGACTATGGCTACACCTTC.

The chain has TRBV9 and TRBJ1-2; D is perhaps TRBD1 (6 bases). The V gene lost 4 bases and the J gene lost 1 base, with 14 bases spanning the gap. The length of the CDR3 is 15 residues. CDR1 is SGDLS and CDR2 is YYNGEE in the germline V gene. As DNA, the CDR3 is TGTGCCAGCAGCTCTACAGGGAATGTTAACTATGGCTACACCTTC. This encodes CASSSTGNVNYGYTF.

The rearrangement links TRBV3-1 to TRBJ2-5; D uncertain. CDR3 length: 13 residues. Trimming cost V 3 bases and J 11 bases, with 16 bases left between them. Germline-derived CDR1 and CDR2 are LGHDT and YNNKEL (reference sequence). For the CDR3, the DNA is TGTGCCAGCAGCCACCGGACCCCCAATGAGCAGTACTTC. Protein product: CASSHRTPNEQYF.

The chain's CDR3 is CSARPSGDVNSYNEQFF. The CDR3 DNA is TGCAGTGCTAGACCTAGCGGGGATGTAAACTCCTACAATGAGCAGTTCTTC. V gene TRBV20-1 combines with J gene TRBJ2-1; 9 nucleotides match TRBD2. The CDR3 spans 17 residues. With V trimmed by 2 bases and J by 0 bases, 8 bases remained unmatched. CDR1 is DFQATT, CDR2 SNEGSKA, per germline (reference sequence).

The rearrangement joins TRBV20-1 to TRBJ1-1, with D possibly TRBD1 on 6 matching bases. CDR3 length: 14 residues. Trimming cost V 5 bases and J 8 bases, with 21 bases left between them. Germline CDR1 DFQATT, CDR2 SNEGSKA (reference sequence). CDR3 protein: CSARDTPTVEEAFF. As DNA, the CDR3 is TGCAGTGCTCGGGACACCCCAACGGTCGAAGAAGCTTTCTTT.

This clonotype has only one observation. The chain combines TRBV5-5 with TRBJ1-6; D gene uncertain. V shed 0 bases and J shed 8 bases, with 6 bases lying between them. Germline V CDR1 and CDR2: SGHKS, YYEKEE (reference sequence). The CDR3 runs 13 residues. As DNA, the CDR3 is TGTGCCAGCAGCTTGGCCCAGGATTCACCCCTCCACTTT. This gives the protein CASSLAQDSPLHF.

The table lists this clonotype with a count of one. The genes are TRBV4-1 and TRBJ2-3, with 14 bases matching TRBD2. Trimming at V came to 3 bases and at J to 2 bases, leaving 4 bases not matched to a gene. Germline V lookup: CDR1 MGHRA, CDR2 YSYEKL. This CDR3 is built from 17 residues. For the CDR3, the DNA is TGCGCCAGCAGCCATCCGGGACTAGCGGGGGACACAGATACGCAGTATTTT. Translation gives CASSHPGLAGDTDTQYF.

The chain uses TRBV4-3 and TRBJ2-2; maybe TRBD1 (6 bases). The ends were cut back, 2 bases at V and 4 bases at J, with 8 bases in the middle. Germline V gene lookup returns CDR1 LGHNA and CDR2 YSLEER. CDR3 size: 14 residues. The CDR3 DNA sequence: TGCGCCAGCAGCCAATACAGGGTCACCGGGGAGCTGTTTTTT. It codes for CASSQYRVTGELFF.

This clonotype was observed a few times. This rearrangement joins TRBV7-3 to TRBJ1-2, with 7 positions matching TRBD1. The ends lost 5 bases at V and 7 bases at J; junction bases unmatched: 7. Per germline, CDR1 SGHTA and CDR2 FQGTGA. CDR3 length equals 13 residues. The DNA for the CDR3 is TGTGCCAGCAGCCAGTCCGACAGGGTTGGCTACACCTTC. It is translated as CASSQSDRVGYTF.

The chain recombines TRBV6-1 with TRBJ1-2, with a tentative D call TRBD1 (6 bases). The CDR3 runs 13 residues. The germline V and J ends were trimmed by 7 bases and 0 bases, with 9 bases remaining between them. CDR1 is MNHNS, CDR2 SASEGT, per germline. CDR3 in DNA: TGTGCCAGCACTACAGGGCCTAACTATGGCTACACCTTC. Protein sequence: CASTTGPNYGYTF.

The chain is built from TRBV4-2 and TRBJ2-4, with TRBD1 as a possible D gene (6 bases). The CDR3 sequence is 18 residues long. V shed 4 bases and J shed 0 bases, with 19 bases lying between them. Germline loops: CDR1 LGHNA, CDR2 YNFKEQ. DNA of the CDR3: TGTGCCAGCAGCCCAATTGACAGGCGGAAGCAAGCCAAAAACATTCAGTACTTC. Translation gives CASSPIDRRKQAKNIQYF.

The CDR3 DNA sequence: TGTGCCAGCAGTCAGGGGCCTATTGGGGCCACAGATACGCAGTATTTT. Its protein product is CASSQGPIGATDTQYF. This sequence joins TRBV12-3 or TRBV12-4 and TRBJ2-3; the D gene is possibly TRBD1 (6 bases). CDR3 length equals 16 residues. The ends were cut back, 5 bases at V and 2 bases at J, with 17 bases in the middle.

V usage is TRBV6-5 and J usage is TRBJ1-2; D perhaps matches TRBD1 (5 bases). The CDR3 extends over 15 amino acids. CDR1 is MNHEY and CDR2 is SVGAGI in the germline V gene. Trimming stripped 2 bases from V and 4 bases from J, with 14 bases between. DNA for the CDR3: TGTGCCAGCAGTTACACAAGACAGCGTGCCTATGGCTACACCTTC. It encodes CASSYTRQRAYGYTF.

A word on this clonotype: A junction boundary mismatches the germline segment, possibly from a read error. The chain uses TRBV5-5 and TRBJ1-2; D uncertain. This CDR3 region has 15 residues. CDR1 SGHKS and CDR2 YYEKEE come from the germline V gene (reference sequence). The CDR3 bases are TGTGCCGGCAGCTTGGATACAGCCAGGCTATATGGCTACACCTTC. This encodes CAGSLDTARLYGYTF.

The J gene is TRBJ1-1, the V gene TRBV7-2, with a tentative D call TRBD1 (5 bases). The V end lost 3 bases, the J end lost 0 bases, and 14 bases lay between the germline ends. The CDR3 has 16 residues. Germline V gene sequence: CDR1 SGHTA, CDR2 FQGNSA. The CDR3 bases are TGTGCCAGCAGCTTTGGGTTGGGACGGATGAACACTGAAGCTTTCTTT. This sequence encodes CASSFGLGRMNTEAFF.

This chain uses TRBV28 with TRBJ2-1; D is unclear. This CDR3 region has 14 residues. The germline CDR1 and CDR2 sequences are MDHEN and SYDVKM. V gave up 8 bases and J gave up 4 bases, with 15 bases separating them. In nucleotides, the CDR3 is TGTGCCAGCCAAGGCTTAGACACGTACAATGAGCAGTTCTTC. It specifies CASQGLDTYNEQFF.

The V gene is TRBV12-5, the J gene TRBJ1-2; 8 bases map to TRBD1. The CDR3 loop spans 16 amino acids. Germline values: CDR1 LGHNT, CDR2 FRNRAP. V lost 5 bases to trimming and J lost 2 bases; unmatched junction nucleotides: 10. CDR3 DNA: TGTGCTAGTGGTGGAAAAACGGACAGGGTGAACTATGGCTACACCTTC. The encoded protein is CASGGKTDRVNYGYTF.

The J gene is TRBJ2-1, the V gene TRBV7-2; D may be TRBD2 (6 bases). CDR3 length equals 14 residues. With 0 bases removed from V and 9 bases from J, the gap between germline ends came to 12 bases. Germline V gene data show CDR1 as SGHTA and CDR2 as FQGNSA. The CDR3 sequence: CASSLAPGGFEQFF. CDR3 nucleotides: TGTGCCAGCAGCTTAGCACCCGGGGGTTTTGAGCAGTTCTTC.

The V and J genes are TRBV29-1 and TRBJ1-2; 8 bases are shared with TRBD1. CDR1 is SQVTM, CDR2 ANQGSEA, per germline. After removal of 3 bases from V and 5 bases from J, the junction contained 2 bases not matched to a gene. The CDR3 spans 12 residues. The CDR3 sequence: CSVDHRGYGYTF. Here the CDR3 DNA reads TGCAGCGTTGATCACAGGGGGTATGGCTACACCTTC.